The clone carrying this T cell receptor beta chain was observed a few times. Its cognate antigen is unknown. Using its own MiXCR run on the 5' RACE reads, TCRdb lists one record per CDR3 protein. The sample yields hundreds of thousands of distinct CDR3 sequences, about a sixth seen once. The entry originates in a study of T-cell memory formation after mild COVID-19. Findings and limits, study-wide: Clonal second-wave expansions that peaked on day 37 had unconfirmed SARS-CoV-2 specificity.

This CDR3 is built from 14 residues. The V segment lost 1 base and the J segment 4 bases; nucleotides outside the gene matches: 3. The germline V gene has CDR1 GTSNPN and CDR2 SVGIG (reference sequence). This receptor was obtained from an adult woman who had mild COVID-19 (a few samples of this study predate the infection). Cell type and time point are not known. Input material: PBMCs or a T cell subset sorted from them (not recorded which). The genes are TRBV30 and TRBJ1-1; 10 positions agree with TRBD1. In nucleotides, the CDR3 is TGTGCCTGGAGTGGGTGGGACAGGGGCACTGAAGCTTTCTTT. Its protein is CAWSGWDRGTEAFF. The full variable domain, with the rest looked up from reference TRBV30 and TRBJ1-1, is SQTIHQWPATLVQPVGSPLSLECTVEGTSNPNLYWYRQAAGRGLQLLFYSVGIGQISSEVPQNLSASRPQDRQFILSSKKLLLSDSGFYLCAWSGWDRGTEAFFGQGTRLTVV.